This T cell receptor (beta chain) was found in a study of identical twins. Study-wide findings and caveats: Excess low generation probability was seen in twin-shared out-of-frame alpha sequences. Insertions ran lower in abundant cord blood beta clonotypes, though not in memory repertoires.

This clonotype was counted many times. Antigen: not known. A single record per CDR3 protein comes from TCRdb applying MiXCR to the 5' RACE reads. The data show some 96,000 distinct CDR3 sequences, roughly 6% seen once. This TCR was sampled from a woman aged 45 to 65 in good health. What was sequenced was memory T cells sorted from blood.

Written as DNA, the CDR3 is TGTGCCAGCAGTAGCGGGAGGACCACCGGGGAGCTGTTTTTT. The encoded protein is CASSSGRTTGELFF. This chain connects TRBV2 to TRBJ2-2; 9 bases line up with TRBD2. Germline CDR1 reads SNHLY; CDR2 reads FYNNEI. CDR3 length equals 14 residues. The V and J ends lost 5 bases and 4 bases, in that order; junction bases with no gene match: 2.